The clone carrying this TCR beta chain was recorded once. This specimen belongs to a study of blood T cell repertoires in COVID-19. Study at large: Acute-phase and convalescent COVID-19 samples originated in the United States, Italy and Spain. In each case, the material was cDNA or gDNA derived from T cells, B-cell-depleted T cells, or PBMCs.

Per the original methods: Counts of nucleated cells, estimated from reference gene primer amplification, were obtained. Only in-frame clones appear in the TCRdb table, and some are missing; sequencing was by immunoSEQ multiplex PCR. That table is the source of V, J and clone size, and D and trimming were worked out from the DNA. The sample has under 100,000 clones; 85% to 90% are singletons. After removal of 2 bases from V and 2 bases from J, the junction contained 9 bases not matched to a gene. Germline assignment: CDR1 GTSNPN and CDR2 SVGIG (reference sequence). The CDR3 is 15 residues long. Sequencing input: peripheral blood. This clonotype was obtained from a human donor in a cohort sampled during active COVID-19. This chain uses TRBV30 with TRBJ2-7; TRBD2 matches at 7 bases. The CDR3 spells CAWSFTSVQTYEQYF. CDR3 bases: TGTGCCTGGAGTTTTACTAGCGTCCAGACCTACGAGCAGTACTTC. The full variable domain, rest sourced from reference TRBV30 and TRBJ2-7, is SQTIHQWPATLVQPVGSPLSLECTVEGTSNPNLYWYRQAAGRGLQLLFYSVGIGQISSEVPQNLSASRPQDRQFILSSKKLLLSDSGFYLCAWSFTSVQTYEQYFGPGTRLTVT.